This TCR beta chain came from a study of blood T cell repertoires in COVID-19. Study overall: Material from acute and convalescent COVID-19 was sourced from the United States, Italy and Spain.

Libraries were prepared by immunoSEQ multiplex PCR; TCRdb keeps only in-frame clonotypes and omits some of them. The sample has roughly 46,000 clones, around 87% seen once. CDR1 is SGHNT and CDR2 is YYREEE in the germline V gene (reference sequence). There are 14 residues in the CDR3. J lost 1 base, V lost 3 bases, and 2 bases had no gene match. Sequenced: peripheral blood. The chain has TRBV5-4 and TRBJ1-1; 8 positions match TRBD1. The origin of this receptor is a human donor in a cohort sampled during active COVID-19. The CDR3 region is CASSSGTGNTEAFF. CDR3 in DNA: TGTGCCAGCAGCTCCGGGACAGGGAACACTGAAGCTTTCTTT. Supplemented by reference TRBV5-4 and TRBJ1-1, the full variable domain reads ETGVTQSPTHLIKTRGQQVTLRCSSQSGHNTVSWYQQALGQGPQFIFQYYREEENGRGNFPPRFSGLQFPNYSSELNVNALELDDSALYLCASSSGTGNTEAFFGQGTRLTVV.